One and the same sample provided the 9 T cell receptor beta chains below, sequenced in a study of blood T cell repertoires in COVID-19 (dated by TCRdb to about 2020). The protocol used for the library was the immunoSEQ multiplex PCR assay. The source is immuneACCESS, and TCRdb retained only in-frame sequences with V and J called. Part of the clones is not carried over; for the studies checked, unresolved V genes explain less than half of this, and the remainder is unexplained. This sample gives approximately 70,000 clones in total; 75% to 95% of them show up just once. The top ten clonotypes cover 13% of the sample. Sequencing input: peripheral blood. The receptors stem from a human donor with active COVID-19. The donor label of this sample is uncertain.

CDR3: CASSPRAGENTEAFF. In DNA, the CDR3 is TGTGCCAGCTCACCACGGGCAGGGGAGAACACTGAAGCTTTCTTT. This chain links TRBV18 with TRBJ1-1; possible D gene TRBD1, 6 bases. The germline V gene has CDR1 KGHSH and CDR2 LQKENI. This CDR3 spans 15 amino acids. V was trimmed by 1 base and J by 1 base, leaving 10 bases between them.

The chain has TRBV2 and TRBJ2-7; 8 nucleotides line up with TRBD1. CDR3 length equals 14 residues. The germline CDR1 and CDR2 sequences are SNHLY and FYNNEI. Trimming took 6 bases from V and 2 from J; bases not matched to a gene: 6. The CDR3 DNA reads TGTGCCAGCAGGGTCAACAGGGGGGCCTACGAGCAGTACTTC. Amino acid sequence: CASRVNRGAYEQYF.

The J gene is TRBJ1-4, the V gene TRBV4-1, with D uncertain. The CDR3 totals 15 residues. The ends were cut back, 1 base at V and 8 bases at J, with 14 bases in the middle. Germline values: CDR1 MGHRA, CDR2 YSYEKL. The chain's CDR3 is CASSQVYAEGEKLFF. DNA of the CDR3: TGCGCCAGCAGCCAAGTATATGCTGAGGGCGAAAAACTGTTTTTT.

This chain connects TRBV5-5 to TRBJ2-5; 7 nucleotides match TRBD1. Trimming cost V 2 bases and J 2 bases; bases outside gene matches: 9. This CDR3 is 16 amino acids long. Germline V lookup: CDR1 SGHKS, CDR2 YYEKEE (reference sequence). In DNA form, the CDR3 reads TGTGCCAGCAGCTTAGACAGGGCGAGGGGGCAAGAGACCCAGTACTTC. Protein sequence: CASSLDRARGQETQYF.

This CDR3 reads CATSRDAVYGYTF. CDR3 DNA sequence: TGTGCCACCAGCAGAGACGCGGTCTATGGCTACACCTTC. V usage is TRBV15 and J usage is TRBJ1-2; D unresolved. Germline assignment: CDR1 LNHNV and CDR2 YYDKDF (reference sequence). V was clipped by 0 bases and J by 4 bases, with 6 bases between them. The CDR3 length is 13 residues.

The V and J genes are TRBV27 and TRBJ2-1; 7 bases map to TRBD1. The CDR3 is made up of 13 amino acids. J was trimmed by 7 bases and V by 5 bases; bases with no gene match: 5. The germline CDR1 and CDR2 sequences are MNHEY and SMNVEV (reference sequence). CDR3 DNA sequence: TGTGCCAGCAGTCAGGGGACAGTGAATGAGCAGTTCTTC. It specifies CASSQGTVNEQFF.

This clone has at least ten counts. Additional DNA sequences in this sample encode the identical CDR3. This chain joins TRBV6-5 and TRBJ1-3; 7 bases match TRBD1. V gave up 6 bases and J gave up 4 bases; unmatched junction bases: 9. Germline CDR1 is MNHEY and CDR2 is SVGAGI. The CDR3 has 15 amino acids. The chain's CDR3 is CASSQPTGPGNTIYF. The CDR3 nucleotides are TGTGCCAGCAGCCAGCCGACAGGGCCAGGAAACACCATATATTTT.

J is TRBJ1-5 and V is TRBV19, with 9 nucleotides matching TRBD1. Germline CDR1 and CDR2: LNHDA and SQIVND (reference sequence). V shed 4 bases and J 6 bases; nucleotides not matched to a gene: 10. The CDR3 consists of 16 residues. CDR3 in DNA: TGTGCCAGTAGTAAACTCGGGACAGGGATTACTCAGCCCCAGCATTTT. Protein sequence: CASSKLGTGITQPQHF.

The gene calls are TRBV6-2 or TRBV6-3 and TRBJ2-7; D gene ambiguous. In germline, CDR1 is MNHEY, CDR2 SVGEGT. The length of the CDR3 is 14 residues. Trimming removed 0 bases at V and 5 bases at J, with 11 bases between. The CDR3 DNA follows: TGTGCCAGCAGTTACTCGAGATTTAACCACGAGCAGTACTTC. Translation: CASSYSRFNHEQYF.